The rows below give T cell receptor beta chains drawn from one sample of a study of cytomegalovirus exposure and HLA in healthy donors. The method was immunoSEQ multiplex PCR; TCRdb's version includes in-frame clones alone and lacks a portion of them. The repertoire holds 110,000 or so clones, with nearly 70% as singletons. Input material: PBMCs. These receptors were obtained from an older woman in good health and CMV-seropositive. Both conserved end residues are part of each CDR3. D genes are given only for firm matches. Clone size is shown for a subset of rows, as once, few, many or a class of expanded clone.

15 once TRBD1 TRBJ1-6 TRBV5-1 TGCGCCAGCAGACCTTCCGGGACAGAGTACTCACCCCTCCACTTT CASRPSGTEYSPLHF
15 few . TRBJ2-3 TRBV19 TGTGCCAGTAGCCGCGAACCCTTCCGCACAGATACGCAGTATTTT CASSREPFRTDTQYF
11 once . TRBJ2-5 TRBV5-1 TGCGCCAGCAGCCAACAAGAGACCCAGTACTTC CASSQQETQYF
20 few TRBD2 TRBJ2-3 TRBV2 TGTGCCAGCAGCTCCATCATAGGGCTAGCGGGGCCCCAGGGCACAGATACGCAGTATTTT CASSSIIGLAGPQGTDTQYF
15 . . TRBJ1-4 TRBV18 TGTGCCAGCTCACCGCAGGGGTTAACTAATGAAAAACTGTTTTTT CASSPQGLTNEKLFF
15 . TRBD1 TRBJ1-1 TRBV5-4 TGTGCCAGCAGCGCCCGGACAGGGGAGAACACTGAAGCTTTCTTT CASSARTGENTEAFF
12 few . TRBJ2-7 TRBV30 TGTGCCTGGAGGGGAGGTACCTACGAGCAGTACTTC CAWRGGTYEQYF
15 . . TRBJ1-2 TRBV5-4 TGTGCCAGCGGTATGGAACAGGCAGGGGTCCCCTTCTACACCTTC CASGMEQAGVPFYTF
14 few TRBD1 TRBJ1-2 TRBV10-3 TGTGCCATCAGTGAAAGACAGGGGGCTTTTGGCTACACCTTC CAISERQGAFGYTF
14 . TRBD1 TRBJ1-5 TRBV2 TGTGCCAGCAGTGAGGAGACAGGGAACCAGCCCCAGCATTTT CASSEETGNQPQHF
16 once TRBD2 TRBJ2-3 TRBV5-4 TGTGCCAGCAGCCCTTTGGGCGGGGGGACCACAGATACGCAGTATTTT CASSPLGGGTTDTQYF
16 . TRBD2 TRBJ2-1 TRBV7-2 TGTGCCAGCAGCTCCTCGACTAGCGGGGGGGCAAATGAGCAGTTCTTC CASSSSTSGGANEQFF
15 few . TRBJ2-1 TRBV9 TGTGCCAGCAGCACTTCGGGACACTCGAGCAATGAGCAGTTCTTC CASSTSGHSSNEQFF
15 once TRBD1 TRBJ1-4 TRBV5-4 TGTGCCAGCAGCGCACGACAGGGGGCATATGAAAAACTGTTTTTT CASSARQGAYEKLFF
11 . . TRBJ2-3 TRBV7-2 TGTGCCAGCAGCATTAGGGGGACGCAGTATTTT CASSIRGTQYF
16 . TRBD1 TRBJ1-4 TRBV16 TGTGCCAGCAGCCAACGAGGGACAGACGATAATGAAAAACTGTTTTTT CASSQRGTDDNEKLFF
14 . . TRBJ2-5 TRBV6-6 TGTGCCAGCAGTTACGGGGCGGGGAAAGAGACCCAGTACTTC CASSYGAGKETQYF
14 . . TRBJ1-2 TRBV30 TGTGCCTGGAGCCCAGGGATTCGGGAGAATGGCTACACCTTC CAWSPGIRENGYTF
14 few . TRBJ2-3 TRBV29-1 TGCAGCGTTAGCACAGGGCTGCACACAGATACGCAGTATTTT CSVSTGLHTDTQYF
17 . . TRBJ1-3 TRBV4-3 TGCGCCAGCAGCCAAGATCCCCAGGCCATCTCTGGAAACACCATATATTTT CASSQDPQAISGNTIYF
16 . TRBD2 TRBJ2-2 TRBV19 TGTGCCAGTAGTAGTTCGACTAGCGGGGGCACCGGGGAGCTGTTTTTT CASSSSTSGGTGELFF
16 few . TRBJ1-6 TRBV7-8 TGTGCCAGCAGCTTATCAAACGGGGGGCTGAGTTCACCCCTCCACTTT CASSLSNGGLSSPLHF
13 few . TRBJ2-5 TRBV7-2 TGTGCCAGCAGCCCGGGGGTAGCAGAGACCCAGTACTTC CASSPGVAETQYF
13 once . TRBJ1-1 TRBV18 TGTGCCAGCTCACCGACAGTTAACACTGAAGCTTTCTTT CASSPTVNTEAFF
14 once . TRBJ1-6 TRBV27 TGTGCCAGCAAGAGGGAGACGGGGAATTCACCCCTCCACTTT CASKRETGNSPLHF
16 . . TRBJ1-5 TRBV7-8 TGTGCCAGCAGCCCCGTGCGACAGAATAGCAATCAGCCCCAGCATTTT CASSPVRQNSNQPQHF
15 . TRBD1 TRBJ1-2 TRBV6-1 TGTGCCAGCAGTGACCCGGACAGGTGGTACTATGGCTACACCTTC CASSDPDRWYYGYTF
13 many TRBD1 TRBJ1-5 TRBV9 TGTGCCAGCAGCCCCGATCAGGGGGAGCCCCAGCATTTT CASSPDQGEPQHF
16 . TRBD1 TRBJ1-5 TRBV2 TGTGCCAGCAGGGGGACAGGGATTTATAGCAATCAGCCCCAGCATTTT CASRGTGIYSNQPQHF
15 once . TRBJ2-6 TRBV30 TGTGCCTGGAGTGTATTGGGAGCAGGGGCCAACGTCCTGACTTTC CAWSVLGAGANVLTF
13 once . TRBJ1-6 TRBV7-9 TGTGCCAGCAGCTTAGGGACAGAACCACCCCTCCACTTT CASSLGTEPPLHF
14 . TRBD1 TRBJ1-4 TRBV30 TGTGCCTGGAGCCTTACAGGGGTGGGGGAAAAACTGTTTTTT CAWSLTGVGEKLFF
15 . . TRBJ1-3 TRBV7-6 TGTGCCAGCAGCTTAGTTGGTACGGGGGGAAACACCATATATTTT CASSLVGTGGNTIYF
16 . TRBD1 TRBJ2-7 TRBV6-1 TGTGCCAGCAGTGAAGGGGCCGGGACAGTAGGCTACGAGCAGTACTTC CASSEGAGTVGYEQYF
12 . . TRBJ1-2 TRBV19 TGTGCCAGTAGTCGAACAGCCTATGGCTACACCTTC CASSRTAYGYTF